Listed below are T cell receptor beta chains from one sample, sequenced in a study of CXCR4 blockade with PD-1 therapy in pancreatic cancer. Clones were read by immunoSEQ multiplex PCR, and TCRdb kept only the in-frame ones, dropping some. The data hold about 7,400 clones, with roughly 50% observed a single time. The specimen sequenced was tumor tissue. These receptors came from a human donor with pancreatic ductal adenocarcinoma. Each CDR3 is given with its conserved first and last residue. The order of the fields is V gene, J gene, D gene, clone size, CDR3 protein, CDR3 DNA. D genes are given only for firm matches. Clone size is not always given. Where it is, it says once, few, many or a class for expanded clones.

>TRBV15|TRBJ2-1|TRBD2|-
CATSIVRASGINEQFF
TGTGCCACCAGCATAGTACGGGCTAGCGGGATCAATGAGCAGTTCTTC
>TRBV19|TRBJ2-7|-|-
CASSADWNSYEQYF
TGTGCCAGTAGTGCGGACTGGAACTCCTACGAGCAGTACTTC
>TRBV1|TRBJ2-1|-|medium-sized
CASSQSDRGHYDEQFF
TGCGCCAGCAGCCAATCTGACAGGGGGCATTATGATGAGCAGTTCTTC
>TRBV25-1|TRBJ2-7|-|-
CASSDDRGAYEQYF
TGTGCCAGCAGTGATGACAGAGGGGCCTACGAGCAGTACTTC
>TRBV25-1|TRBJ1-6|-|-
CASSFDRNNSPLHF
TGTGCCAGCAGTTTTGACAGGAATAATTCACCCCTCCACTTT
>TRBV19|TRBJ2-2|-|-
CASSIAGTGELFF
TGTGCCAGTAGTATCGCGGGAACCGGGGAGCTGTTTTTT
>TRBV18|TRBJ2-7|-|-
CASSRGPKGDEQYF
TGTGCCAGCTCACGGGGGCCCAAAGGAGACGAGCAGTACTTC
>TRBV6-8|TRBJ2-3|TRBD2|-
CASSLGLAGGTQYF
TGTGCCAGCAGCCTGGGACTAGCGGGGGGGACGCAGTATTTT
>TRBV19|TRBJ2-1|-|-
CASRSAGAPGGQFF
TGTGCCAGTAGATCCGCGGGGGCACCGGGCGGGCAGTTCTTC
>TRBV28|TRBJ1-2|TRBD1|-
CASSLGTGVGYTF
TGTGCCAGCAGTTTGGGGACAGGGGTCGGCTACACCTTC
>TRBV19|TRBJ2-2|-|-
CASTYYANTGELFF
TGTGCCAGTACATACTACGCGAACACCGGGGAGCTGTTTTTT
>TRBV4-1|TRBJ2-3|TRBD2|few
CASSQDLAGGTDTQYF
TGCGCCAGCAGCCAAGATCTAGCGGGGGGCACAGATACGCAGTATTTT
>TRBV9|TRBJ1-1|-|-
CASSVAGINEAFF
TGTGCCAGCAGCGTAGCGGGGATTAACGAAGCTTTCTTT
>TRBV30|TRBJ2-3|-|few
CAWSVGFGDTQYF
TGTGCCTGGAGTGTAGGGTTCGGAGATACGCAGTATTTT
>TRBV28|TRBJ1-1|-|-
CASSFGGRTEAFF
TGTGCCAGCAGTTTTGGGGGGCGGACTGAAGCTTTCTTT
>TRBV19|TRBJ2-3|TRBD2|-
CATGPLAGNTDTQYF
TGTGCCACCGGACCACTAGCGGGGAACACAGATACGCAGTATTTT
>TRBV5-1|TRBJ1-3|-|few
CASSLGAQPSGNTIYF
TGCGCCAGCAGCTTGGGCGCACAGCCCTCTGGAAACACCATATATTTT
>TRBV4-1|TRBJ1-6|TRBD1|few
CASSQGRDRGPDSPLHF
TGCGCCAGCAGCCAAGGCCGGGACAGGGGACCGGATTCACCCCTCCACTTT
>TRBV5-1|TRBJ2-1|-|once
CASSLGVSSYNEQFF
TGCGCCAGCAGCTTGGGTGTTAGCTCCTACAATGAACAGTTCTTC
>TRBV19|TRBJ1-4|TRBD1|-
CASSIGRGRDEKLFF
TGTGCCAGTAGTATCGGCAGGGGGCGAGATGAAAAACTGTTTTTT
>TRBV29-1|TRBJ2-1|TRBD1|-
CSVGRGHDEQFF
TGCAGCGTTGGAAGGGGGCACGATGAGCAGTTCTTC
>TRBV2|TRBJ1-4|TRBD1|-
CASSEGRGRVEKLFF
TGTGCCAGCAGTGAGGGCAGGGGGCGAGTTGAAAAACTGTTTTTT
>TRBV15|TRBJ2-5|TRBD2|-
CATSARGGLETQYF
TGTGCCACCAGCGCTCGGGGGGGCCTCGAGACCCAGTACTTC
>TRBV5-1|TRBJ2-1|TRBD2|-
CASRPGLGDLNNEQFF
TGCGCCAGCAGACCGGGACTAGGGGACCTAAACAATGAGCAGTTCTTC
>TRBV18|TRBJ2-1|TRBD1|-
CASSPGAGGSDEQFF
TGTGCCAGCTCACCCGGTGCAGGGGGCAGCGATGAGCAGTTCTTC
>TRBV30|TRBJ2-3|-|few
CAWNSGGLTDTQYF
TGTGCCTGGAATTCAGGGGGGCTCACAGATACGCAGTATTTT
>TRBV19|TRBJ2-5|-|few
CASSIGRGRGETQYF
TGTGCCAGTAGTATAGGCCGGGGCAGGGGAGAGACCCAGTACTTC
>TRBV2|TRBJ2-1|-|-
CASSETSGGGEQFF
TGTGCCAGCAGTGAAACATCAGGTGGGGGTGAGCAGTTCTTC
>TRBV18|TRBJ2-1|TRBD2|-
CASSPLAGEGNEQFF
TGTGCCAGCTCACCTTTAGCGGGTGAGGGAAATGAGCAGTTCTTC
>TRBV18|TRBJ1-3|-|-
CASSSQTDGNTIYF
TGTGCCAGCTCATCACAGACAGATGGAAACACCATATATTTT
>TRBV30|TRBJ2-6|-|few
CAWSRAPGANVLTF
TGTGCCTGGAGCAGGGCGCCTGGGGCCAACGTCCTGACTTTC
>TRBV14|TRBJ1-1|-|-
CASSQERMNTEAFF
TGTGCCAGCAGCCAAGAACGGATGAACACTGAAGCTTTCTTT
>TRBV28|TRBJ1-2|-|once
CASSPTATYGYTF
TGTGCCAGCAGTCCTACAGCTACCTATGGCTACACCTTC
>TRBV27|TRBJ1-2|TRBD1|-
CASSPSQDRETYGYTF
TGTGCCAGCAGTCCATCACAGGACAGGGAAACCTATGGCTACACCTTC
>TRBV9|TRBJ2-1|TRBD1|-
CASSAGTAIGEQFF
TGTGCCAGCAGCGCCGGGACAGCCATAGGTGAGCAGTTCTTC
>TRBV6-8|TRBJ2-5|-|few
CATDQGNGRETQYF
TGTGCCACCGATCAGGGAAACGGGAGAGAGACCCAGTACTTC
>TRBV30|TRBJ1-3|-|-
CAWSVWGATGNTIYF
TGTGCCTGGAGTGTTTGGGGGGCGACTGGAAACACCATATATTTT
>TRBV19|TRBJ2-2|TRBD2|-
CASRRLAGVTGELFF
TGTGCCAGTAGGAGACTAGCGGGAGTGACCGGGGAGCTGTTTTTT
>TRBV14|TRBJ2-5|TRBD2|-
CASSQVAGGRGETQYF
TGTGCCAGCAGCCAAGTGGCGGGGGGCAGGGGAGAGACCCAGTACTTC